This passage covers 21 T cell receptor beta chains from one sample sequenced in a study of blood T cells in healthy people across ages. Alongside a J-beta primer mix, a sample-barcoded 5' primer served in a second PCR lasting roughly 7 to 12 cycles. TCRdb called the 5' RACE reads again in MiXCR, with one record for every CDR3 protein. The profile shows 550,000 to 750,000 distinct CDR3 sequences, under 25% of them singletons. Sequenced material: blood. These receptors came from a man aged 65-85 years in good health.

The chain carries TRBV10-3 and TRBJ1-1, with unresolved D. Germline V lookup: CDR1 ENHRY, CDR2 SYGVKD. This CDR3 is 12 amino acids long. Trimming took 5 bases from V and 1 from J, leaving 5 bases between them. As DNA, the CDR3 is TGTGCCATCAGTTCCCGGAACACTGAAGCTTTCTTT. It is translated as CAISSRNTEAFF.

This clonotype was picked up a small number of times. One junction end disagrees with the germline gene, perhaps due to a read error. CDR3 sequence reads: CASSTGPAGADTQYF. The CDR3 coding sequence is TGTGCTAGCAGCACCGGACCAGCGGGAGCAGATACGCAGTATTTT. The chain is built from TRBV7-7 and TRBJ2-3; 8 bases are a match to TRBD2. This CDR3 has 15 amino acids. Germline CDR1 is SSHAT and CDR2 is FNYEAQ (reference sequence).

The sample holds one count of this clonotype. As the CDR3 is not closed by the conserved phenylalanine or tryptophan, this likely results from a read error. This chain links TRBV7-2 with TRBJ2-1; unclear D gene. This CDR3 region has 14 residues. Germline CDR1 SGHTA, CDR2 FQGNSA. V was cut by 3 bases and J by 1 base, with 7 bases left in between. CDR3 coding DNA: TGTGCCAGCAGCTTGGGGAAATCCTACAATGAGCAGTTCCTC. Residues: CASSLGKSYNEQFL.

The chain recombines TRBV12-3 or TRBV12-4 with TRBJ2-1; 11 bases are shared with TRBD2. The CDR3 consists of 15 residues. The ends lost 6 bases at V and 6 bases at J; junction bases unmatched: 7. This chain's CDR3 is CASRAPLAGVNEQFF. The DNA of the CDR3 is TGTGCCAGCAGGGCCCCACTAGCGGGAGTCAATGAGCAGTTCTTC.

Details on this clonotype: This may stem from a read error, because a much larger clone lies one nucleotide away. This sequence joins TRBV2 and TRBJ1-4, with 11 positions matching TRBD1. Germline V gives CDR1 SNHLY, CDR2 FYNNEI. V was clipped by 4 bases and J by 3 bases; unmatched bases: 13. CDR3 length: 19 amino acids. CDR3 residues: CASSVPGQGAARPNEKLFF. DNA for the CDR3: TGTGCCAGCAGTGTTCCAGGACAGGGGGCAGCTAGACCTAATGAAAAACTGTTTTTT.

The chain has TRBV7-9 and TRBJ1-5; 7 bases map to TRBD1. V lost 8 bases and J lost 7; bases outside the gene matches: 11. In germline, CDR1 is SEHNR, CDR2 FQNEAQ (reference sequence). The CDR3 covers 14 residues. For the CDR3, the DNA is TGTGCCAGCGGGGGGGAGGGGGCCTGGCAGCCCCAGCATTTT. Its translation is CASGGEGAWQPQHF. The entire variable domain, with the rest obtained from reference TRBV7-9 and TRBJ1-5, is as follows: DTGVSQNPRHKITKRGQNVTFRCDPISEHNRLYWYRQTLGQGPEFLTYFQNEAQLEKSRLLSDRFSAERPKGSFSTLEIQRTEQGDSAMYLCASGGEGAWQPQHFGDGTRLSIL.

This clonotype was detected a few times. V usage is TRBV7-9 and J usage is TRBJ2-1; no definite D call. Germline lookup yields CDR1 SEHNR and CDR2 FQNEAQ (reference sequence). Between the trimmed V and J ends, which lost 7 bases and 4 bases, there was a span of 11 bases. CDR3 size: 13 residues. CDR3 sequence reads: CASTFPPYNEQFF. Written as DNA, the CDR3 is TGTGCCAGCACTTTTCCCCCTTACAATGAGCAGTTCTTC.

J is TRBJ2-1 and V is TRBV2; D gene uncertain. The DNA matches TRBJ2-7 better at its end, which makes the J call doubtful. Germline V gives CDR1 SNHLY, CDR2 FYNNEI. The CDR3 has 13 residues. CDR3 region: CASSEARAYEQYF. In DNA, the CDR3 is TGTGCCAGCAGTGAAGCTAGAGCCTACGAGCAGTACTTC.

CDR3 DNA sequence: TGCGCCAGCAGCTTGGGGGGCCCTGGACAGGGCTACGAGCAGTACTTC. It is translated as CASSLGGPGQGYEQYF. The chain uses TRBV5-1 and TRBJ2-7, with 8 bases identical to TRBD1. This CDR3 has 16 amino acids. The trim removed 0 bases at V and 3 bases at J, leaving 8 bases unmatched. Germline values: CDR1 SGHRS, CDR2 YFSETQ.

In this sample, this clonotype turned up a few times. The chain combines TRBV3-1 with TRBJ1-5; 7 nucleotides line up with TRBD1. Germline V CDR1 and CDR2: LGHDT, YNNKEL (reference sequence). The CDR3 is made up of 15 amino acids. The junction had 8 bases not matched to a gene; V was cut back by 4 bases and J by 5 bases. For the CDR3, the DNA is TGTGCCAGCAGCCCTCAGGGGCAGGGGGATCAGCCCCAGCATTTT. This codes for CASSPQGQGDQPQHF.

The chain joins TRBV7-9 to TRBJ1-1, with 7 bases identical to TRBD1. The CDR3 is made up of 12 amino acids. CDR1 SEHNR and CDR2 FQNEAQ come from the germline V gene (reference sequence). The junction had 5 bases not matched to a gene; V was cut back by 5 bases and J by 8 bases. CDR3 DNA sequence: TGTGCCAGCAGCGATAAGGACAGGGAAGCTTTCTTT. Translating it yields CASSDKDREAFF.

This clonotype was observed at least ten times. CDR3 bases: TGTGCCAGCAGTCCGTTCGGGGGTGGGTTAAAAGAGACCCAGTACTTC. It translates to CASSPFGGGLKETQYF. The chain recombines TRBV28 with TRBJ2-5, with D tentatively TRBD2 (6 bases). In germline, CDR1 is MDHEN, CDR2 SYDVKM. Trimming pared 5 bases from V and 3 bases from J, leaving 19 bases between. The CDR3 runs to 16 residues.

In its sample, this clonotype was seen many times. V gene TRBV20-1 combines with J gene TRBJ2-5; 11 bases agree with TRBD2. J gave up 1 base and V 5 bases, and 3 bases lay outside the gene matches. The CDR3 consists of 14 residues. Germline assignment: CDR1 DFQATT and CDR2 SNEGSKA (reference sequence). DNA of the CDR3: TGCAGTGCTGACGGGACTAGCGGCCAAGAGACCCAGTACTTC. Translating gives CSADGTSGQETQYF.

To note about this clonotype: A junction boundary mismatches the germline segment, possibly from a read error. The rearrangement uses TRBV5-1 and TRBJ2-7, with TRBD2 matching over 8 bases. CDR1 is SGHRS and CDR2 is YFSETQ in the germline V gene. The CDR3 loop spans 15 amino acids. CDR3 sequence (DNA): TGCGCCGGCAGCTTGGCCAGAGCGGGAGTAGTCGAGCAGTACTTC. Encoded protein: CAGSLARAGVVEQYF.

This clonotype was observed a handful of times. The CDR3: CASSQDSRPNQPQHF. DNA for the CDR3: TGTGCCAGCAGCCAAGATTCCAGGCCCAATCAGCCCCAGCATTTT. The chain combines TRBV3-1 with TRBJ1-5; D ambiguous. V was shortened by 0 bases and J by 3 bases, with 9 bases between the two germline ends. The CDR3 runs 15 residues. Germline CDR1 reads LGHDT; CDR2 reads YNNKEL (reference sequence).

This chain connects TRBV3-1 to TRBJ2-3; 12 bases map to TRBD2. The V gene's germline CDR1 is LGHDT and CDR2 YNNKEL (reference sequence). The CDR3 loop spans 16 amino acids. Trimming took 4 bases from V and 3 from J; bases not matched to a gene: 5. In nucleotides, the CDR3 is TGTGCCAGCAGCCCTAGCGGGAGGGTTGGAACAGATACGCAGTATTTT. This sequence encodes CASSPSGRVGTDTQYF.

The rearrangement links TRBV28 to TRBJ2-5; 8 positions agree with TRBD2. The J call may be in error: the DNA end matches TRBJ2-1 better. This CDR3 has 15 residues. Per the germline V gene, CDR1 is MDHEN and CDR2 is SYDVKM. CDR3 nucleotides: TGTGCCAGCAGCCCTATAGCGGGATTATACAATGAGCAGTTCTTC. Protein product: CASSPIAGLYNEQFF.

The chain uses TRBV10-3 and TRBJ1-1, with a possible D match to TRBD1 (5 bases). V lost 2 bases and J 1 base, leaving 11 bases between the germline ends. There are 15 residues in the CDR3. The germline CDR1 and CDR2 sequences are ENHRY and SYGVKD. DNA for the CDR3: TGTGCCATCAGTGAGGAGCCGGGGCAGAACACTGAAGCTTTCTTT. Translation gives CAISEEPGQNTEAFF.

The chain is built from TRBV3-1 and TRBJ2-3; 7 bases are a match to TRBD1. This CDR3 is built from 16 residues. V dropped 4 bases and J dropped 1; count of bases not matched to a gene: 8. From germline, CDR1 is LGHDT and CDR2 YNNKEL (reference sequence). The CDR3 DNA reads as TGTGCCAGCAGCCCTCGGGACAGACAACGCACAGATACGCAGTATTTT. Protein sequence: CASSPRDRQRTDTQYF.

The gene calls are TRBV7-9 and TRBJ1-1; 7 bases fit TRBD1. Germline CDR1 reads SEHNR; CDR2 reads FQNEAQ (reference sequence). J lost 10 bases, V lost 2 bases, and 4 bases had no gene match. This CDR3 is 12 amino acids long. This CDR3 is CASSLTGERAFF. DNA of the CDR3: TGTGCCAGCAGCTTAACAGGGGAGAGAGCTTTCTTT.

This rearrangement joins TRBV2 to TRBJ2-5; TRBD2 matches 11 bases. Judging by the DNA end, TRBJ2-1 fits better; the J call may be wrong. The germline V gene encodes CDR1 SNHLY and CDR2 FYNNEI. The CDR3 has 13 residues. In nucleotides, the CDR3 is TGTGCCAGCAGTGCTAGCGGGAGGCATGAGCAGTTCTTC. Protein: CASSASGRHEQFF.